One sample yielded the 30 T cell receptor beta chains listed below, sequenced in a study of blood T cells in healthy people across ages. A J-beta primer mix and a sample-barcoded 5' primer were used in a second PCR of roughly 6 to 12 cycles. MiXCR, run by TCRdb on the 5' RACE reads, gives a single entry per CDR3 protein. Of around 600,000 distinct CDR3 sequences in the sample, 40% to 55% were seen once. Sequencing used blood. The receptors derive from a man older than 75 in good health.

The V gene is TRBV9, the J gene TRBJ2-3; maybe TRBD2 (5 bases). Trimming took 0 bases from V and 4 from J, leaving 9 bases between them. The CDR3 has 14 residues. CDR1 SGDLS and CDR2 YYNGEE come from the germline V gene. This CDR3 is CASSVGTASDTQYF. The CDR3 coding sequence is TGTGCCAGCAGCGTAGGGACTGCATCAGATACGCAGTATTTT.

This clonotype was picked up a small number of times. In DNA form, the CDR3 reads TGTGCCAGCACAGCCACGGGCGATCTTAATCAGCCCCAGCATTTT. As protein: CASTATGDLNQPQHF. The V gene is TRBV7-2, the J gene TRBJ1-5; no definite D call. The CDR3 extends over 15 amino acids. V shed 7 bases and J shed 4 bases, with 17 bases lying between them. The germline V gene encodes CDR1 SGHTA and CDR2 FQGNSA. Based on the CDR3 plus reference TRBV7-2 and TRBJ1-5, the full variable domain is GAGVSQSPSNKVTEKGKDVELRCDPISGHTALYWYRQSLGQGLEFLIYFQGNSAPDKSGLPSDRFSAERTGGSVSTLTIQRTQQEDSAVYLCASTATGDLNQPQHFGDGTRLSIL.

The sample holds a few counts of this clonotype. The chain couples TRBV4-3 to TRBJ2-7; the D gene is possibly TRBD2 (6 bases). Per the germline V gene, CDR1 is LGHNA and CDR2 is YSLEER. CDR3 length equals 16 residues. V dropped 0 bases and J dropped 2 bases, with 14 bases sitting between them. The CDR3 loop reads CASSQDQRAFPYEQYF. The DNA of the CDR3 is TGCGCCAGCAGCCAAGATCAGCGGGCCTTTCCCTACGAGCAGTACTTC.

This clonotype turned up a few times. The chain uses TRBV5-1 and TRBJ2-5; D gene unclear. Germline V CDR1 and CDR2: SGHRS, YFSETQ. This CDR3 is built from 18 residues. Deletions cut 1 base from V and 2 bases from J, with 21 bases between. This CDR3 is CASSLSRSERGTQETQYF. Written as DNA, the CDR3 is TGCGCCAGCAGCTTGAGCCGGTCGGAGCGTGGCACACAAGAGACCCAGTACTTC.

This clonotype has more than one count but fewer than ten. CDR3 amino acids: CASSQGRDKQETQYF. CDR3 DNA sequence: TGTGCCAGCAGCCAAGGTCGGGACAAACAAGAGACCCAGTACTTC. The chain carries TRBV3-1 and TRBJ2-5; perhaps TRBD1 as D (6 bases). The CDR3 contains 15 residues. The V end lost 1 base, the J end lost 2 bases, and 11 bases lay between the germline ends. Germline V gives CDR1 LGHDT, CDR2 YNNKEL (reference sequence).

The chain combines TRBV25-1 with TRBJ2-7; TRBD2 matches at 8 bases. This CDR3 is 15 amino acids long. Losses at the gene ends were 3 bases for V and 5 bases for J; bases not matched to a gene: 9. Germline V gene sequence: CDR1 MGHDK, CDR2 SYGVNS. As DNA, the CDR3 is TGTGCCAGCAGTGATAGGCTAGCGGGTCCCCACGAGCAGTACTTC. Encoded protein: CASSDRLAGPHEQYF.

There are a few counts of this clonotype. This chain connects TRBV18 to TRBJ1-4; D is undetermined. Trimming left V 0 bases short and J 7 bases short, with 6 bases between. CDR3 length equals 13 residues. Looked up from germline, CDR1 is KGHSH and CDR2 is LQKENI. In nucleotides, the CDR3 is TGTGCCAGCTCACCACCGGGTCGTGAAAAACTGTTTTTT. As protein: CASSPPGREKLFF.

The genes are TRBV20-1 and TRBJ2-3; 13 nucleotides match TRBD2. The junction had 16 bases not matched to a gene; V was cut back by 4 bases and J by 6 bases. Germline CDR1 is DFQATT and CDR2 is SNEGSKA (reference sequence). This CDR3 has 18 residues. The CDR3 region is CSANPLPGLAGLADTQYF. Here the CDR3 DNA reads TGCAGTGCTAATCCACTACCGGGACTAGCGGGGTTGGCTGATACGCAGTATTTT.

The gene calls are TRBV6-6 and TRBJ1-4; D possibly corresponds to TRBD1 (5 bases). CDR3 length: 14 amino acids. CDR1 is MNHNY, CDR2 SVGAGI, per germline (reference sequence). Deletions cut 4 bases from V and 8 bases from J, with 14 bases between. Here the CDR3 reads CASSSAGRWEKLFF. CDR3 in DNA: TGTGCCAGCAGTTCGGCAGGGCGATGGGAAAAACTGTTTTTT.

The chain has TRBV12-3 or TRBV12-4 and TRBJ2-2; perhaps D is TRBD1 or TRBD2 (5 bases each). This CDR3 spans 13 amino acids. V lost 6 bases and J lost 4, with 9 bases in between. In DNA, the CDR3 is TGTGCCAGCAGCGGGACGGCCACCGGGGAGCTGTTTTTT. Translating gives CASSGTATGELFF.

In this sample, this clonotype turned up a few times. The chain has TRBV4-1 and TRBJ1-2; the D is unclear. CDR1 and CDR2 (germline): MGHRA, YSYEKL. With 1 base removed from V and 0 bases from J, the gap between germline ends came to 12 bases. CDR3 length: 16 residues. This chain's CDR3 is CASSQVEGSTNYGYTF. The CDR3 coding sequence is TGCGCCAGCAGCCAAGTCGAGGGATCGACTAACTATGGCTACACCTTC.

This clonotype was seen ten or more times. This chain joins TRBV29-1 and TRBJ2-5, with a possible D match to TRBD1 (5 bases). CDR3 size: 13 residues. Germline CDR1 SQVTM, CDR2 ANQGSEA. Trimming cost V 3 bases and J 2 bases, with 10 bases left between them. This CDR3 reads CSVDMQGQETQYF. The CDR3 bases are TGCAGCGTTGATATGCAGGGACAAGAGACCCAGTACTTC.

This clonotype was seen only a few times. The chain is built from TRBV5-1 and TRBJ2-3; D not resolved. The CDR3 sequence is 16 residues long. The germline CDR1 and CDR2 sequences are SGHRS and YFSETQ. Trimming left V 4 bases short and J 8 bases short, with 23 bases between. In DNA form, the CDR3 reads TGCGCCAGCAGCCCCCAAGGACGTGGGGTGTCTGGTACGCAGTATTTT. As protein: CASSPQGRGVSGTQYF.

This clonotype was detected only a few times. A single base separates this from a much larger clone, so it may be a read error. The chain carries TRBV6-5 and TRBJ2-1, with D unresolved. Trimming shortened V by 7 bases and J by 4 bases, and 8 bases separated the two germline ends. This CDR3 has 12 residues. Germline CDR1 MNHEY, CDR2 SVGAGI. The CDR3 DNA reads as TGTGCCAGCAAGGCGACTTACAATGAGCAGTTCTTC. This codes for CASKATYNEQFF.

This clonotype was observed a few times. The chain couples TRBV20-1 to TRBJ2-3; D gene unclear. V lost 2 bases and J lost 5, with 5 bases in between. Per germline, CDR1 DFQATT and CDR2 SNEGSKA (reference sequence). This CDR3 has 11 amino acids. CDR3 DNA: TGCAGTGCTAGACGACAAGATACGCAGTATTTT. As protein: CSARRQDTQYF.

In this sample, this clonotype turned up a few times. This chain links TRBV4-2 with TRBJ2-7; possible D gene TRBD2, 6 bases. From germline, CDR1 is LGHNA and CDR2 YNFKEQ. V shed 0 bases and J shed 6 bases, with 9 bases lying between them. CDR3 length: 13 amino acids. CDR3 coding DNA: TGTGCCAGCAGCCAAGATTGGAGGGCCGAGCAGTACTTC. Amino acids: CASSQDWRAEQYF.

CDR3 coding DNA: TGTGCCAGCAGCCAAGACGGACAGGGACGTGGCAATGAGCAGTTCTTC. Translation gives CASSQDGQGRGNEQFF. The V and J genes are TRBV4-2 and TRBJ2-1; 8 bases agree with TRBD1. The germline V gene has CDR1 LGHNA and CDR2 YNFKEQ. Trimming took 0 bases from V and 6 from J; bases not matched to a gene: 7. The CDR3 is 16 amino acids.

This clonotype came up a few times. The rearrangement uses TRBV6-5 and TRBJ2-5; tentative D call: TRBD2 (6 bases). V gave up 2 bases and J gave up 0 bases, with 7 bases separating them. The CDR3 is made up of 14 amino acids. Germline loops: CDR1 MNHEY, CDR2 SVGAGI. Here the CDR3 DNA reads TGTGCCAGCAGTTACGCGGGAAACCAAGAGACCCAGTACTTC. As protein: CASSYAGNQETQYF.

A few counts support this clonotype. The chain recombines TRBV4-2 with TRBJ2-7, with D perhaps TRBD2 (6 bases). This CDR3 spans 15 amino acids. CDR1 and CDR2 (germline): LGHNA, YNFKEQ. V lost 1 base and J 4 bases, leaving 14 bases between the germline ends. The CDR3 is CASSQVRDSFYEQYF. In nucleotides, the CDR3 is TGTGCCAGCAGCCAAGTGCGGGACTCCTTTTACGAGCAGTACTTC.

This clonotype was counted only a few times. The J gene is TRBJ2-1, the V gene TRBV20-1; a possible D gene is TRBD2 (7 bases). Trimming removed 1 base at V and 2 bases at J, with 24 bases between. Germline values: CDR1 DFQATT, CDR2 SNEGSKA (reference sequence). The CDR3 covers 19 residues. DNA of the CDR3: TGCAGTGCTAGAGGAGGCTTCGGGGGGCGGAGGCCACCCTACAATGAGCAGTTCTTC. Translated: CSARGGFGGRRPPYNEQFF.

V and J are TRBV6-2 or TRBV6-3 and TRBJ2-7; no reliable D call. Trimming cost V 3 bases and J 3 bases, with 6 bases left between them. Germline V gene lookup returns CDR1 MNHEY and CDR2 SVGEGT. This CDR3 has 12 amino acids. DNA for the CDR3: TGTGCCAGCAGTTATGGTCGCTACGAGCAGTACTTC. Translation: CASSYGRYEQYF.

This clonotype was seen ten or more times. The chain is built from TRBV6-5 and TRBJ2-7, with TRBD1 matching 7 bases. The CDR3 has 14 amino acids. Looked up from germline, CDR1 is MNHEY and CDR2 is SVGAGI. V was pared by 8 bases and J by 4 bases, with 11 bases of the junction left unmatched. The CDR3 loop reads CASCPGQGVYEQYF. The CDR3 nucleotides read TGTGCCAGCTGTCCGGGGCAGGGGGTGTACGAGCAGTACTTC.

This clonotype was found once. A much more abundant neighbour one base away suggests this may be a read error. The CDR3 DNA reads as TGTGCCAGCAGTTACGCCCTGGGGGGCTCCACAGATACGCGGTATTTT. Amino acid sequence: CASSYALGGSTDTRYF. The chain links TRBV6-6 to TRBJ2-3, with D possibly being TRBD1 or TRBD2 (6 bases each). CDR1 and CDR2 from the germline V gene are MNHNY and SVGAGI (reference sequence). CDR3 length: 16 residues.

This clonotype showed up just a few times. As DNA, the CDR3 is TGTGCCAGCAGTCGCCCTGCGCGGGGGGCGAGCTACGAGCAGTACTTC. Residues: CASSRPARGASYEQYF. The rearrangement joins TRBV6-6 to TRBJ2-7, with 8 bases lining up with TRBD2. CDR1 and CDR2 (germline): MNHNY, SVGAGI (reference sequence). The CDR3 runs to 16 residues. The ends lost 5 bases at V and 3 bases at J; junction bases unmatched: 12.

There are a few counts of this clonotype. This chain links TRBV11-3 with TRBJ2-6, with D perhaps TRBD2 (5 bases). From germline, CDR1 is SGHNT and CDR2 YENEEA. The CDR3 runs 14 residues. The CDR3 coding sequence is TGTGCTTCGCCCGGGGTCTCTGGGGCCAACGTCCTGACTTTC. It translates to CASPGVSGANVLTF.

The table lists this clonotype with many counts. This chain uses TRBV6-5 with TRBJ1-2; TRBD1 is a possible D gene (6 bases). The CDR3 consists of 15 residues. Germline V gene lookup returns CDR1 MNHEY and CDR2 SVGAGI. V shed 4 bases and J shed 7 bases, with 19 bases lying between them. The CDR3 sequence: CASSSPQGLAGGYTF. The CDR3 DNA is TGTGCCAGCAGTTCCCCACAGGGCCTGGCGGGTGGCTACACCTTC.

Ten or more counts support this clonotype. The rearrangement links TRBV15 to TRBJ2-1; D perhaps matches TRBD2 (6 bases). This CDR3 spans 18 amino acids. V was clipped by 1 base and J by 0 bases, with 16 bases between them. The germline gives CDR1 LNHNV, CDR2 YYDKDF (reference sequence). The CDR3 region is CATSRGAPGDSSYNEQFF. The CDR3 DNA reads as TGTGCCACCAGCAGAGGGGCCCCCGGGGACTCCTCCTACAATGAGCAGTTCTTC.

This clonotype was observed a handful of times. This chain connects TRBV3-1 to TRBJ2-7, with TRBD2 matching over 8 bases. V was clipped by 5 bases and J by 0 bases; unmatched bases: 6. Germline values: CDR1 LGHDT, CDR2 YNNKEL (reference sequence). CDR3 size: 15 residues. CDR3 loop: CASSKTSAASYEQYF. CDR3 sequence (DNA): TGTGCCAGCAGCAAGACTAGCGCCGCCTCCTACGAGCAGTACTTC.

V usage is TRBV6-1 and J usage is TRBJ2-6, with 8 bases matching TRBD2. Germline lookup yields CDR1 MNHNS and CDR2 SASEGT. The CDR3 sequence is 17 residues long. Unmatched junction bases numbered 10, after V lost 6 bases and J lost 3 bases. As DNA, the CDR3 is TGTGCCAGCAGCGGATACGGGAGGGCAATTGGGGCCAACGTCCTGACTTTC. This sequence encodes CASSGYGRAIGANVLTF.

The chain employs TRBV2 and TRBJ1-1, with D perhaps TRBD1 (6 bases). Trimming took off 6 bases at V and 4 bases at J, with 15 bases between the two ends. Germline CDR1 reads SNHLY; CDR2 reads FYNNEI. This CDR3 region has 14 residues. CDR3 nucleotide sequence: TGTGCCAGCAGCAAGACAGGCTACGGCACTGAAGCTTTCTTT. It translates to CASSKTGYGTEAFF.